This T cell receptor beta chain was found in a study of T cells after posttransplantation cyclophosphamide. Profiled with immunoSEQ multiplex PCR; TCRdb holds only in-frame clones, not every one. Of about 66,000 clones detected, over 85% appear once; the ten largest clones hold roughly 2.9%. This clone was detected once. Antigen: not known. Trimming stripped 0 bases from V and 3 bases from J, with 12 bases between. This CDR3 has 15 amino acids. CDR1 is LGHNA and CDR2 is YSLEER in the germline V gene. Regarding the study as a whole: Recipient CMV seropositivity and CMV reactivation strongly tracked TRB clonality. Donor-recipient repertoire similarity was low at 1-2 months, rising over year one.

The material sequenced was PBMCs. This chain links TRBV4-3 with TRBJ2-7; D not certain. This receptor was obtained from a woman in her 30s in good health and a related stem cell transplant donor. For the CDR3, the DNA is TGCGCCAGCAGCCAAGAGGTGGGCGGTGGCTACGAGCAGTACTTC. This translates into CASSQEVGGGYEQYF.